What follows is one TCR beta chain and its context. As yet, its antigen is unknown. The trim removed 5 bases at V and 2 bases at J, leaving 4 bases unmatched. This CDR3 contains 15 residues. Per germline, CDR1 SEHNR and CDR2 FQNEAQ (reference sequence). PCR primers comprised 60 Vbeta and 13 Jbeta primers. Sequencing was performed with immunoSEQ multiplex PCR; in TCRdb, only in-frame clones are kept and a portion is missing. Among roughly 160,000 clones listed, roughly 84% were seen once. The entry originates in a study of cytomegalovirus exposure and HLA in healthy donors. Findings and limits, study-wide: A likely sequencing artifact accounted for one observed cluster of highly shared sequence variants. Some V segments, TRBV6-2 and TRBV6-3 among them, were indistinguishable and were therefore excluded.

Sequencing input: PBMCs. The chain is built from TRBV7-9 and TRBJ1-5; 9 nucleotides line up with TRBD1. The sequence derives from a man younger than 40 in good health and CMV-seronegative. DNA of the CDR3: TGTGCCAGCAGCCTTGGGACAGGGCGCAATCAGCCCCAGCATTTT. It encodes CASSLGTGRNQPQHF.